A selection of T cell receptor beta chains follows, all from one sample in a study of T cell responses to AZD1222 COVID-19 vaccine. Measured with immunoSEQ multiplex PCR; TCRdb has only the in-frame clones, and not every one. The sample has some 130,000 clones; roughly 92% are singletons. This material consisted of peripheral blood, taken 28 days after the second AZD1222 dose. Every receptor here comes from an adult who received the AZD1222 COVID-19 vaccine. The CDR3 runs from the conserved cysteine through the conserved F or W. The order of the fields is D gene, clone size, V gene, J gene, CDR3 protein, CDR3 DNA. D genes are given only for firm matches. Size is omitted from some rows. Given values are once, few, many or a class for expanded clones.

D: .
size: .
V: TRBV11-2
J: TRBJ1-3
CDR3: CASSQRTASSGNTIYF
DNA: TGTGCCAGCAGCCAACGGACGGCTAGCTCTGGAAACACCATATATTTT

D: TRBD1
size: .
V: TRBV11-1
J: TRBJ1-1
CDR3: CASSPRNPGGDGEAFF
DNA: TGTGCCAGCAGCCCTAGGAACCCAGGGGGGGACGGTGAAGCTTTCTTT

D: TRBD2
size: .
V: TRBV6-1
J: TRBJ2-3
CDR3: CASSVLAGGITDTQYF
DNA: TGTGCCAGCAGTGTACTAGCGGGAGGCATCACAGATACGCAGTATTTT

D: .
size: once
V: TRBV9
J: TRBJ2-4
CDR3: CASSVGLLKGRIAKNIQYF
DNA: TGTGCCAGCAGCGTAGGCCTCCTGAAGGGGAGGATAGCCAAAAACATTCAGTACTTC

D: .
size: .
V: TRBV9
J: TRBJ2-5
CDR3: CASSVGGQETQYF
DNA: TGTGCCAGCAGCGTAGGAGGTCAAGAGACCCAGTACTTC

D: TRBD1
size: .
V: TRBV24-1
J: TRBJ1-2
CDR3: CATSDPGQGSLGYTF
DNA: TGTGCCACCAGTGACCCCGGACAGGGCTCGCTCGGCTACACCTTC

D: .
size: .
V: TRBV11-3
J: TRBJ1-1
CDR3: CASSLELTEAFF
DNA: TGTGCCAGCAGCTTAGAACTTACTGAAGCTTTCTTT

D: TRBD1
size: once
V: TRBV7-8
J: TRBJ2-7
CDR3: CASSSTGGGSSQQYF
DNA: TGTGCCAGCAGCTCGACAGGGGGGGGGTCCTCTCAGCAGTACTTC

D: TRBD2
size: .
V: TRBV7-3
J: TRBJ2-1
CDR3: CASSPHPPGLGAYNEQFF
DNA: TGTGCCAGCAGCCCTCACCCTCCGGGACTAGGAGCCTACAATGAGCAGTTCTTC

D: .
size: .
V: TRBV11-3
J: TRBJ2-1
CDR3: CASSLVGISYNEQFF
DNA: TGTGCCAGCAGCTTAGTGGGGATTTCCTACAATGAGCAGTTCTTC